The following is a T cell receptor (beta chain) sequence with its context. The CDR3 is 18 residues long. Germline assignment: CDR1 SGHTA and CDR2 FQGNSA. V was clipped by 3 bases and J by 1 base; unmatched bases: 11. Regarding time point: recipient sample about 28 days before transplant, after cytoreduction. Assay: immunoSEQ multiplex PCR; the TCRdb copy retains only in-frame clones and omits some. The data hold approximately 7,400 clones, with about 88% observed a single time. This sample was included in a study of T cell clonotyping in hematopoietic cell transplantation. The overall study: Pretransplant recipient samples were taken after cytoreduction.

The clonotype comes from a man in his sixties with acute myeloid leukemia. Some clones in this sample may be carry-over from other donors' samples. Material: peripheral blood mononuclear cells, obtained before stem cell transplant. The chain combines TRBV7-2 with TRBJ2-7, with 11 bases fitting TRBD2. This CDR3 reads CASSFQGSGRALSYEQYF. CDR3 in DNA: TGTGCCAGCAGCTTCCAAGGTAGCGGGAGGGCCTTGTCCTACGAGCAGTACTTC.